This TCR beta chain was sequenced for a study of cytomegalovirus exposure and HLA in healthy donors. This CDR3 region has 15 residues. V lost 1 base to trimming and J lost 4 bases; unmatched junction nucleotides: 5. Germline CDR1 SEHNR, CDR2 FQNEAQ (reference sequence). PCR amplification relied on 60 Vbeta primers (plus 13 Jbeta primers). Only in-frame clones appear in the TCRdb table, and some are missing; sequencing was by immunoSEQ multiplex PCR. The sample holds some 140,000 clones, around 74% seen once. The source of this sequence is a man aged 18-30 years in good health and CMV-seropositive. Sample: PBMCs. This chain joins TRBV7-9 and TRBJ2-5, with TRBD1 matching 8 bases. CDR3 DNA sequence: TGTGCCAGCAGCTTAGGCCAGGGGGCTAGAGAGACCCAGTACTTC. This codes for CASSLGQGARETQYF.